These 2 T cell receptor beta chains share one sample of origin, sequenced in a study of OX40 agonist ivuxolimab in advanced cancers. Clones were read by immunoSEQ multiplex PCR, and TCRdb kept only the in-frame ones, dropping some. The sample lists tens of thousands of clones; over 75% were seen once. This material consisted of CD4+ or CD8+ T cells sorted from blood, taken in a trial of the OX40 agonist ivuxolimab. The receptors come from an adult with an advanced solid tumor such as melanoma, head and neck, liver or kidney cancer.

The V gene is TRBV28, the J gene TRBJ2-5; 9 bases are shared with TRBD2. Trimming removed 2 bases from V and 2 bases from J; junction bases left unmatched: 9. CDR1 and CDR2 from the germline V gene are MDHEN and SYDVKM. The CDR3 has 17 amino acids. CDR3 bases: TGTGCCAGCAGTTTACTAGCGGGGACGGGTTCTCAAGAGACCCAGTACTTC. It encodes CASSLLAGTGSQETQYF.

J is TRBJ1-1 and V is TRBV5-6; 8 positions agree with TRBD1. CDR3 length equals 19 residues. Unmatched junction bases numbered 21, after V lost 4 bases and J lost 4 bases. Germline lookup yields CDR1 SGHDT and CDR2 YYEEEE. The chain's CDR3 is CASSVGGQGHRRGATEAFF. The CDR3 bases are TGTGCCAGCAGCGTGGGCGGACAGGGTCATCGTCGGGGTGCCACTGAAGCTTTCTTT.